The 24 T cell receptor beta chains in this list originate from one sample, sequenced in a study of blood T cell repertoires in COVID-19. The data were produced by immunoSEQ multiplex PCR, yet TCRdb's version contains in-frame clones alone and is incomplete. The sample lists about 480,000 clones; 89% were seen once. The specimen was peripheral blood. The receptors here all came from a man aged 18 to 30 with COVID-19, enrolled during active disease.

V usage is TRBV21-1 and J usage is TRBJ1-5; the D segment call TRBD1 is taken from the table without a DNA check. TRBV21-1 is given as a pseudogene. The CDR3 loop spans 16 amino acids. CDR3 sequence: CASSRRTGVSNQPQHF. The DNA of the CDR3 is TGTGCCAGCAGCCGTCGGACAGGGGTGAGCAATCAGCCCCAGCATTTT.

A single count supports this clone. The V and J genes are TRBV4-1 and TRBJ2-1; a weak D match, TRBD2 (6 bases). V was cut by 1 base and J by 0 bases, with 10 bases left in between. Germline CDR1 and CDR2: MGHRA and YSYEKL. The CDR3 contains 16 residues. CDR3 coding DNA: TGCGCCAGCAGCCAAGGTATGGGGGGCTCCTACAATGAGCAGTTCTTC. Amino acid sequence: CASSQGMGGSYNEQFF.

The CDR3 sequence: CASSSTRDRLESPLHF. In DNA, the CDR3 is TGCGCCAGCAGCTCTACCCGGGACAGGTTGGAATCACCCCTCCACTTT. This chain links TRBV5-1 with TRBJ1-6; 8 bases match TRBD1. The germline gives CDR1 SGHRS, CDR2 YFSETQ. This CDR3 has 16 residues. The V segment lost 3 bases and the J segment 10 bases; nucleotides outside the gene matches: 12.

The CDR3: CASSADRGLETQYF. CDR3 DNA: TGTGCCAGCAGCGCGGACAGGGGCTTGGAGACCCAGTACTTC. The rearrangement links TRBV5-8 to TRBJ2-5; 9 positions agree with TRBD1. The CDR3 runs 14 residues. CDR1 and CDR2 from the germline V gene are SGHTS and YDEGEE. V lost 4 bases, J lost 5 bases, and 6 bases stayed unmatched.

The CDR3 nucleotides read TGTGCCAGCAGGGGGCGGGGATCAAGGGATGAAAAACTGTTTTTT. Residues: CASRGRGSRDEKLFF. The chain uses TRBV2 and TRBJ1-4; tentative D call: TRBD1 (5 bases). Looked up from germline, CDR1 is SNHLY and CDR2 is FYNNEI. The ends were cut back, 6 bases at V and 6 bases at J, with 17 bases in the middle. This CDR3 spans 15 amino acids.

The CDR3 region has the DNA TGCGCCAGCAGCCCGAGAGTGAGGCTAGAAGGAGGGTCGTTAAATGAGCAGTTCTTC. Its translation is CASSPRVRLEGGSLNEQFF. V usage is TRBV5-1 and J usage is TRBJ2-1; D possibly corresponds to TRBD2 (6 bases). V lost 4 bases, J lost 7 bases, and 30 bases lay in between. CDR1 SGHRS and CDR2 YFSETQ come from the germline V gene. The CDR3 contains 19 residues.

The CDR3 reads CASSARGDTGELFF. The CDR3 coding sequence is TGTGCCAGCTCAGCCAGGGGAGACACCGGGGAGCTGTTTTTT. The chain carries TRBV18 and TRBJ2-2; a weak D match, TRBD1 (6 bases). Per the germline V gene, CDR1 is KGHSH and CDR2 is LQKENI. The CDR3 covers 14 residues. The germline V and J ends were trimmed by 5 bases and 3 bases, with 10 bases remaining between them.

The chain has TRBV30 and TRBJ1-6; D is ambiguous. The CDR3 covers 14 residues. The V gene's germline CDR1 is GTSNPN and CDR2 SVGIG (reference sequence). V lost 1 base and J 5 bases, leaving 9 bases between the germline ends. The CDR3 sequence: CAWSEERNNSPLHF. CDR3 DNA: TGTGCCTGGAGTGAGGAGAGGAATAATTCACCCCTCCACTTT.

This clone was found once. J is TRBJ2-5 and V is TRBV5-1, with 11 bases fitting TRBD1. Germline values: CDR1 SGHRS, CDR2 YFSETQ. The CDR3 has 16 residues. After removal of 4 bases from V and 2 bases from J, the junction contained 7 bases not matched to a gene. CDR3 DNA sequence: TGCGCCAGCAGCCCTACGGGACAGGGGGGGCAAGAGACCCAGTACTTC. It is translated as CASSPTGQGGQETQYF.

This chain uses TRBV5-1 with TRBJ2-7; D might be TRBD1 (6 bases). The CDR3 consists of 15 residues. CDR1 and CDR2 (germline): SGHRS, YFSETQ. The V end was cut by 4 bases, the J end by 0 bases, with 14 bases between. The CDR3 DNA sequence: TGCGCCAGCAGCACGGCGCAGGGGACCTCCTACGAGCAGTACTTC. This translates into CASSTAQGTSYEQYF.

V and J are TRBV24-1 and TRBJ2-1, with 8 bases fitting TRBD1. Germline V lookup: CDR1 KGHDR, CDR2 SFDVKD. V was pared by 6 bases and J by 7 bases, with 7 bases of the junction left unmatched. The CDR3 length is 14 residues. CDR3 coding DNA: TGTGCCACCAGTAGAGGACAGGGTCAAAATGAGCAGTTCTTC. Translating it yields CATSRGQGQNEQFF.

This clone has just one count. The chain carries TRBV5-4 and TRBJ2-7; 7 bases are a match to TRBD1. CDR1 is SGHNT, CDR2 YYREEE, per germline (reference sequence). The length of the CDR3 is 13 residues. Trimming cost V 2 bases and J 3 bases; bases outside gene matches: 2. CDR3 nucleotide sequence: TGTGCCAGCAGCTTCGGGACAGACTACGAGCAGTACTTC. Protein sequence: CASSFGTDYEQYF. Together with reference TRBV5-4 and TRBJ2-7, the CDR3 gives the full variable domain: ETGVTQSPTHLIKTRGQQVTLRCSSQSGHNTVSWYQQALGQGPQFIFQYYREEENGRGNFPPRFSGLQFPNYSSELNVNALELDDSALYLCASSFGTDYEQYFGPGTRLTVT.

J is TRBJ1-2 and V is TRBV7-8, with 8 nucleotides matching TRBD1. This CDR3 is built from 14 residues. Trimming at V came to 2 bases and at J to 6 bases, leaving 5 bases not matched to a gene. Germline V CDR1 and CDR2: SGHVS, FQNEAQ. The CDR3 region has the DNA TGTGCCAGCAGCTTAAAGGACAGGGTTAATGGCTACACCTTC. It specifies CASSLKDRVNGYTF.

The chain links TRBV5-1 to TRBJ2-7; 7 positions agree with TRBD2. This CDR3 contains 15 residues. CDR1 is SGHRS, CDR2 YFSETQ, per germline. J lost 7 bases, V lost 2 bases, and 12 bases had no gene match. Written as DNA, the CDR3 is TGCGCCAGCAGCTTTGAGGCGGGAGACGGTTTGGAGCAGTACTTC. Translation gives CASSFEAGDGLEQYF.

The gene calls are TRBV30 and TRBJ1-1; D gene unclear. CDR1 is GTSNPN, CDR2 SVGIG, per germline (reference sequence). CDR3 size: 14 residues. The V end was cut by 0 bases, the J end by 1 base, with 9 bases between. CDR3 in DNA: TGTGCCTGGAGTGTTTGGACTGAGAACACTGAAGCTTTCTTT. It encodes CAWSVWTENTEAFF.

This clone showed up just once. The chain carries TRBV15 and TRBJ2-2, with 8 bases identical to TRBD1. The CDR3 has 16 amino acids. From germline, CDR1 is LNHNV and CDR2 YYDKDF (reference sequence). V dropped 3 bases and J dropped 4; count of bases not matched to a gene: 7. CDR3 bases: TGTGCCACCAGCAGGGTGACAGGGGTCGGCACCGGGGAGCTGTTTTTT. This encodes CATSRVTGVGTGELFF.

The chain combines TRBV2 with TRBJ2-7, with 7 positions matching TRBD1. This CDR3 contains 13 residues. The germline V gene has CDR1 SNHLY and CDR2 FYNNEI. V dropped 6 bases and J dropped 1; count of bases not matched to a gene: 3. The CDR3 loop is CASSVDRSYEQYF. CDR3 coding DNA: TGTGCCAGCAGCGTGGACAGGTCCTACGAGCAGTACTTC.

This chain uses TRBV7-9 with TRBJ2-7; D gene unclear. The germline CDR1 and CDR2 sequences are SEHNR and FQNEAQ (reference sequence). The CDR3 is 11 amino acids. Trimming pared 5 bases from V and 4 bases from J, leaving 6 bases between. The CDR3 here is CASSIQYEQYF. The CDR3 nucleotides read TGTGCCAGCAGCATCCAGTACGAGCAGTACTTC.

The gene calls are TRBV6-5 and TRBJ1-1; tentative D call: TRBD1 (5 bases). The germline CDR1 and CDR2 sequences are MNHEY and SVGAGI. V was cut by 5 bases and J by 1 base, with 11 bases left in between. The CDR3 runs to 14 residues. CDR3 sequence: CASSPNTGNTEAFF. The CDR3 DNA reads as TGTGCCAGCAGTCCAAACACAGGGAACACTGAAGCTTTCTTT.

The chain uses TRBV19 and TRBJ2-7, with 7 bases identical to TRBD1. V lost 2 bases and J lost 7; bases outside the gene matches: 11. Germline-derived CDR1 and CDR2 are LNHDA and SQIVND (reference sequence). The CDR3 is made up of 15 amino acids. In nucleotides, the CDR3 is TGTGCCAGTAGTATACGCTCGACAGGGACGGGTGAGCAGTACTTC. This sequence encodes CASSIRSTGTGEQYF.

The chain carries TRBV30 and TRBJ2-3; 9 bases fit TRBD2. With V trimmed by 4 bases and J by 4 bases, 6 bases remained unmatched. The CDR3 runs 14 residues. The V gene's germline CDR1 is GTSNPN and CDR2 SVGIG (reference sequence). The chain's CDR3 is CAWTRSGRSDTQYF. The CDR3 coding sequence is TGTGCCTGGACGCGTAGCGGGAGATCAGATACGCAGTATTTT.

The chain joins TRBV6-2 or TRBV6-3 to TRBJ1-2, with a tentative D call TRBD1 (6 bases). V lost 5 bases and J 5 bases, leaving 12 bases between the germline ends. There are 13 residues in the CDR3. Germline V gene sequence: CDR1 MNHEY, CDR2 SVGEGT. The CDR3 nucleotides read TGTGCCAGCAGTCAGACAGGCGGGTATGGCTACACCTTC. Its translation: CASSQTGGYGYTF.

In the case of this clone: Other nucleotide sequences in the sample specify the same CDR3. The CDR3 protein is CASSIDRGSNQPQHF. The CDR3 DNA sequence: TGTGCCAGTAGTATAGACAGGGGTAGCAATCAGCCCCAGCATTTT. The chain recombines TRBV19 with TRBJ1-5, with D perhaps TRBD1 (6 bases). V lost 0 bases and J 0 bases, leaving 6 bases between the germline ends. Germline V gene sequence: CDR1 LNHDA, CDR2 SQIVND (reference sequence). The CDR3 spans 15 residues.

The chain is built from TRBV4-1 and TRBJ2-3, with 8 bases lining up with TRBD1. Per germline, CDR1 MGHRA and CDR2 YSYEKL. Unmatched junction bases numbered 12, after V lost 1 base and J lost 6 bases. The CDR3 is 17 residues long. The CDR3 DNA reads TGCGCCAGCAGCCAAGCCTACCGGGACAGGCAATGGGATACGCAGTATTTT. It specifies CASSQAYRDRQWDTQYF.